One and the same sample provided the 7 T cell receptor beta chains below, sequenced in a study of beta chain features in type 1 diabetes (dated by TCRdb to 2017 to 2018). The library was prepared using the immunoSEQ multiplex PCR assay. The High Capacity cDNA Reverse Transcription Kit was used to reverse transcribe all of the isolated RNA, meaning that expressed TCRB transcripts were what got sequenced. Held by TCRdb, this immuneACCESS table contains in-frame sequences only and omits some clones. Under half of the omission traces to an unresolved V gene where checked; the cause of the rest is unknown. Recorded for this sample are around 300,000 clones; 12% to 15% of them occurred a single time. Jointly, the top ten make up 6.7% of the sample. The sequenced sample was central memory CD4+ T cells from blood. All receptors derive from a man in his thirties or forties in good health.

The chain carries TRBV19 and TRBJ1-2, with D tentatively TRBD1 (5 bases). The V gene lost 2 bases and the J gene lost 4 bases, with 17 bases spanning the gap. Germline CDR1 and CDR2: LNHDA and SQIVND (reference sequence). This CDR3 contains 16 residues. The CDR3 is CASSINPAVRGYGYTF. CDR3 DNA sequence: TGTGCCAGTAGTATAAACCCAGCGGTTAGGGGCTATGGCTACACCTTC. Full variable domain (missing parts from reference TRBV19 and TRBJ1-2): DGGITQSPKYLFRKEGQNVTLSCEQNLNHDAMYWYRQDPGQGLRLIYYSQIVNDFQKGDIAEGYSVSREKKESFPLTVTSAQKNPTAFYLCASSINPAVRGYGYTFGSGTRLTVV.

The chain couples TRBV4-2 to TRBJ2-1, with 9 bases fitting TRBD2. V lost 10 bases to trimming and J lost 5 bases; unmatched junction nucleotides: 6. The CDR3 contains 13 residues. Germline CDR1 reads LGHNA; CDR2 reads YNFKEQ. The CDR3 protein is CANKTSGNNEQFF. The CDR3 nucleotides are TGTGCCAACAAGACTAGCGGTAACAATGAGCAGTTCTTC.

The V call is TRBV25-1, the J call TRBJ1-2, with TRBD1 matching 8 bases. Germline V gene data show CDR1 as MGHDK and CDR2 as SYGVNS. Losses at the gene ends were 4 bases for V and 7 bases for J; bases not matched to a gene: 11. This CDR3 contains 15 residues. CDR3 in amino acids: CASSGLRGPRSGYTF. The CDR3 bases are TGTGCCAGCAGTGGACTCAGGGGGCCGCGTTCTGGCTACACCTTC.

A few counts support this clone. V and J are TRBV11-3 and TRBJ2-2; 9 bases are shared with TRBD2. Unmatched junction bases numbered 8, after V lost 5 bases and J lost 7 bases. The length of the CDR3 is 15 residues. Germline loops: CDR1 SGHNT, CDR2 YENEEA. CDR3 DNA sequence: TGTGCCAGCAGCCACCACGGGACTAGCAGCGGGGAGCTGTTTTTT. Translated: CASSHHGTSSGELFF.

This clone was seen only a few times. J is TRBJ1-4 and V is TRBV13; the match to TRBD1 covers 7 bases. Trimming at V came to 7 bases and at J to 5 bases, leaving 4 bases not matched to a gene. The germline gives CDR1 PRHDT, CDR2 FYEKMQ (reference sequence). This CDR3 contains 13 residues. In DNA form, the CDR3 reads TGTGCCAGCACGACAGGGAGGAATGAAAAACTGTTTTTT. Amino acids: CASTTGRNEKLFF.

This clone was seen a few times. The CDR3 region is CASSVSGRGADTQYF. CDR3 DNA sequence: TGTGCCAGCAGCGTTAGCGGGAGGGGTGCAGATACGCAGTATTTT. The chain joins TRBV9 to TRBJ2-3, with 11 positions matching TRBD2. This CDR3 region has 15 residues. The germline V gene has CDR1 SGDLS and CDR2 YYNGEE. With V trimmed by 2 bases and J by 4 bases, 3 bases remained unmatched.

The CDR3 DNA reads as TGTGCCAGCAGCCTTTGGGACAGGGAGGCCTACGAGCAGTACTTC. Encoded protein: CASSLWDREAYEQYF. The chain is built from TRBV5-6 and TRBJ2-7, with 9 bases fitting TRBD1. This CDR3 contains 15 residues. Germline V CDR1 and CDR2: SGHDT, YYEEEE. V was clipped by 4 bases and J by 2 bases; unmatched bases: 7.